This TCR beta chain was captured by sequencing in a study of cytomegalovirus exposure and HLA in healthy donors. As for the study in general: Later analysis reported that the approximately 130 validation repertoires shared the platform of the approximately 670 first-cohort repertoires.

Study findings and constraints: Listed as cytomegalovirus-associated were more than 150 TCR beta chains.

This CDR3 is 14 amino acids long. V lost 4 bases to trimming and J lost 5 bases; unmatched junction nucleotides: 5. The germline V gene has CDR1 SGDLS and CDR2 YYNGEE. Method: immunoSEQ multiplex PCR; TCRdb's copy keeps in-frame clones and lacks some. Of 150,000 to 200,000 clones listed, around 86% are singletons. With regard to this clone: Antigen: not known.

The chain recombines TRBV9 with TRBJ2-2; 7 bases map to TRBD2. The specimen was PBMCs. This clonotype originated in a young woman in good health and CMV-seronegative. The CDR3 bases are TGTGCCAGCAGCCCCCCTAGCGGAACCGGGGAGCTGTTTTTT. The encoded protein is CASSPPSGTGELFF.